This T cell receptor beta chain is drawn from a study of blood T cell repertoires in COVID-19. Overall study context: Sites in the United States, Italy and Spain provided acute and convalescent COVID-19 samples. PBMCs, B-cell-depleted T cells, or T cells were the source of the cDNA or gDNA that made up the material.

As processed by the authors: For nucleated cells, counts were estimated from reference gene primer amplification. Here immunoSEQ multiplex PCR was the method, and the copy in TCRdb shows in-frame clones only, minus some. V, J and clone size derive from that table, while D and trimming were established from the DNA sequence. The sample has some 180,000 clones; about four fifths are singletons. V was trimmed by 5 bases and J by 4 bases, leaving 18 bases between them. The CDR3 sequence is 15 residues long. Germline V gene sequence: CDR1 MDHEN, CDR2 SYDVKM. One Seattle source followed patients from active infection through their disease course.

This clonotype originated in a woman aged 55-69 years with COVID-19, enrolled during active disease. The chain couples TRBV28 to TRBJ2-7; D is perhaps TRBD2 (7 bases). Sequencing input: peripheral blood. CDR3 in amino acids: CASSLGGLGGYEQYF. The CDR3 bases are TGTGCCAGCAGTCTAGGGGGACTCGGGGGGTACGAGCAGTACTTC.